The clone carrying this T cell receptor beta chain has a handful of counts. Survey-level immunoSEQ v3.0 assays were run. The table came from immunoSEQ multiplex PCR; TCRdb's copy has only in-frame clones and leaves some out. The sample holds roughly 20,000 clones, more than 65% seen once. The source of the sample is a study of long-term antiretroviral therapy in people with HIV. The CDR3 contains 13 residues. Trimming removed 0 bases at V and 0 bases at J, with 1 base between. Germline V lookup: CDR1 SEHNR, CDR2 FQNEAQ (reference sequence). The V gene is TRBV7-9, the J gene TRBJ2-3; D not resolved. The receptor's source is a man aged 45-65 years with HIV. The sequenced sample was unsorted PBMCs, obtained at the start of antiretroviral therapy. CDR3 nucleotide sequence: TGTGCCAGCAGCTTAGCGAGCACAGATACGCAGTATTTT. It is translated as CASSLASTDTQYF. Supplemented by reference TRBV7-9 and TRBJ2-3, the full variable domain reads DTGVSQNPRHKITKRGQNVTFRCDPISEHNRLYWYRQTLGQGPEFLTYFQNEAQLEKSRLLSDRFSAERPKGSFSTLEIQRTEQGDSAMYLCASSLASTDTQYFGPGTRLTVL.